The entry below gives a single TCR beta chain sequence along with its context. This CDR3 contains 15 residues. Trimming removed 0 bases from V and 1 base from J; junction bases left unmatched: 3. The germline V gene has CDR1 SGHRS and CDR2 YFSETQ. This sample was taken from a study of blood T cell repertoires in COVID-19. Study summary: Specimens from acute and convalescent COVID-19 originated in the United States, Italy and Spain. PBMCs, B-cell-depleted T cells, or T cells were the source of the cDNA or gDNA that made up the material.

Each recovered donor of Cohort 3 presented with two negative PCRs, clearance, or symptom resolution. Original data processing: It was from reference gene primer amplification that nucleated cell counts were estimated. Measured with immunoSEQ multiplex PCR; TCRdb has only the in-frame clones, and not every one. V, J and clone size were drawn from that table, and D and trimming were deduced from the DNA. The sample has more than 350,000 clones; over 75% are singletons. The sequenced material came from PBMCs or T cells enriched from blood (not recorded which). The chain links TRBV5-1 to TRBJ2-7; 8 bases agree with TRBD1. This sequence was found in a man younger than 35 who had recovered from COVID-19. CDR3 region: CASSLGQGYSYEQYF. The CDR3 DNA is TGCGCCAGCAGCTTGGGACAGGGGTATTCCTACGAGCAGTACTTC.